Below, one T cell receptor beta chain is given with its context. As originally analysed: Quantification of nucleated cells was approximated via reference gene primer amplification. TCRdb's copy holds only in-frame clones and misses some; the assay was immunoSEQ multiplex PCR. Clonal size and the V and J genes are those of that table, whereas D and trimming came from the DNA. This sample carries about 50,000 clones, more than 90% of them seen once, and the ten largest clones take 3.1%. The data originate from a study of blood T cell repertoires in COVID-19. Study information: The United States, Italy and Spain supplied acute and convalescent COVID-19 samples.

The germline V and J ends were trimmed by 5 bases and 1 base, with 17 bases remaining between them. Germline V gene sequence: CDR1 SGDLS, CDR2 YYNGEE. The CDR3 runs 16 residues. The TCR was taken from a human donor in a cohort sampled during active COVID-19. The sequencing sample was made of peripheral blood. V and J are TRBV9 and TRBJ2-3; tentatively, D is TRBD2 (6 bases). Here the CDR3 reads CASSALGGYGTDTQYF. The CDR3 DNA reads TGTGCCAGCAGTGCCCTCGGGGGTTACGGCACAGATACGCAGTATTTT.